This TCR beta chain stems from a study of T-cell reconstitution after alpha-beta-depleted transplantation in children. This sample's TCRbeta library carried unique molecular identifier barcodes. MiXCR was run by TCRdb on the PCR reads, yielding one entry per CDR3 protein. Of around 380,000 distinct CDR3 sequences in the sample, under 13% were seen once. Germline V gene data show CDR1 as DFQATT and CDR2 as SNEGSKA (reference sequence). Trimming removed 2 bases from V and 12 bases from J; junction bases left unmatched: 15. The CDR3 runs to 14 residues. This clonotype showed up many times. The receptor's source is a human donor who donated a stem cell graft to a child with acute myeloid leukemia. The specimen comprised PBMCs from the stem cell graft donor, sampled from the stem cell graft. This sequence joins TRBV20-1 and TRBJ1-1, with 7 bases matching TRBD1. The CDR3 spells CSARLEDRPVKTFF. CDR3 in DNA: TGCAGTGCTAGACTTGAGGACAGGCCCGTGAAGACTTTCTTT.